This entry concerns a single T cell receptor beta chain. This clonotype was seen repeatedly, ten times or more. Its antigen is currently not known. No much larger clone exists at a distance of one base, and base qualities are not known. This sample was included in a study of early T cells in non-severe SARS-CoV-2 infection (dated by TCRdb to about 2021). General notes on the study: Because TCR sequencing relied on bulk RNA taken from unsorted whole blood, pairing of alpha and beta chains was not possible.

CDR1 and CDR2 are read off the germline V gene as SGHDN and FVKESK. The CDR3 starts with the cysteine, ends with the phenylalanine, and has 16 residues. Kept here is only the CDR3 DNA, which spans 48 bases and is read in frame from base 1. The trim is 1 base for V and 0 bases for J, with a gap of 10 bases between the germline ends. What the authors observed across the whole study: VDJdb matching was skewed toward anti-spike CD8 responses and likely underestimated virus-specific expansions by missing private and CD4 specificities.

Library preparation employed 5' RACE. The sequencer listed for this sample is NextSeq 500. In the TCR library protocol, unique molecular identifiers were attached to individual cDNA molecules to correct for PCR bias and sequencing error. Sequencing covered both TCR alpha and beta chains, and within each sample the abundances of alpha and beta sequences were tightly co-correlated. The published analysis was carried out like this. Decombinator V4 was used to annotate TCR sequences for V gene, J gene and CDR3. TCRs were defined as expanded if a significant change between any two time points was detected under a Poisson model with p below 0.0001. TCR abundances were normalised to the total number of TCRs sequenced per sample and expressed as counts per million. TRAV1-2 paired with TRAJ12, TRAJ20 or TRAJ33 defined MAIT TCRs, while TRAV10 paired with TRAJ18 defined iNKT TCRs. VDJdb, accessed on 1 November 2021, was searched for TCRs annotated for CMV, EBV and SARS-CoV-2, and TCRs annotated for more than one antigen were excluded. TCRdb reran the public reads through fastp at Q25 and MiXCR, keeping productive beta chains. Every entry covers one CDR3 protein and lists the most common genes and DNA from its rows. TCRdb assigned the V and J calls; the authors' analysis was not used. Present in this sample are about 55,000 distinct CDR3 sequences, around 6.6% of which were seen just once. The biggest ten clones account for 5.8% of the sample.

The study was a case-control design nested within a healthcare worker cohort in London, UK, with weekly nasopharyngeal swab PCR tests and blood sampling. Between 23 and 31 March 2020, the week of the UK lockdown, healthcare workers were enrolled and then followed up weekly for as long as 16 weeks. The chain is encoded by TRBV14 joined to TRBJ2-4; the D gene lacks a confident call. This clonotype was obtained from an adult who was a healthcare worker with PCR-confirmed SARS-CoV-2 infection or an uninfected control (not recorded which). Sample: whole blood, taken at baseline. The DNA reads as follows: TGTGCCAGCAGCCAAGGAGACGGTCTAGCCAAAAACATTCAGTACTTC. Its translation reads: CASSQGDGLAKNIQYF.